This TCR beta chain was identified in a study of blood T cell repertoires in COVID-19. Sequencing used immunoSEQ multiplex PCR; TCRdb keeps in-frame clones, though not all of them. Of some 60,000 clones listed, approximately 83% are singletons. V was trimmed by 3 bases and J by 0 bases, leaving 10 bases between them. The CDR3 has 15 amino acids. The germline V gene encodes CDR1 SGHRS and CDR2 YFSETQ. The sample was peripheral blood. The V gene is TRBV5-1, the J gene TRBJ2-1, with D hard to call. The clonotype originates from a man aged 45-65 years with COVID-19, enrolled during active disease. In nucleotides, the CDR3 is TGCGCCAGCAGCTCAGCAGCGAGCTCCTACAATGAGCAGTTCTTC. Amino acids: CASSSAASSYNEQFF.